The clone carrying this TCR beta chain occurred many times. The data are from a study of T-cell reconstitution after alpha-beta-depleted transplantation in children. Using unique molecular identifiers, the investigators prepared the TCRbeta library. One entry per CDR3 protein results from TCRdb running MiXCR on the PCR reads. The sample consists of about 420,000 distinct CDR3 sequences, approximately 11% of them appearing once. Germline V gives CDR1 DFQATT, CDR2 SNEGSKA (reference sequence). Trimming left V 5 bases short and J 3 bases short, with 20 bases between. This CDR3 contains 15 residues. The TCR sequence derives from a human donor who donated a stem cell graft to a child with acute myeloid leukemia. The specimen was PBMCs from the stem cell graft donor, collected from the stem cell graft. The chain couples TRBV20-1 to TRBJ2-7; TRBD1 might be the D (5 bases). Here the CDR3 DNA reads TGCAGTGCTCAAAAAAGACAGTCTGGTAGCTACGAGCAGTACTTC. Translated: CSAQKRQSGSYEQYF.